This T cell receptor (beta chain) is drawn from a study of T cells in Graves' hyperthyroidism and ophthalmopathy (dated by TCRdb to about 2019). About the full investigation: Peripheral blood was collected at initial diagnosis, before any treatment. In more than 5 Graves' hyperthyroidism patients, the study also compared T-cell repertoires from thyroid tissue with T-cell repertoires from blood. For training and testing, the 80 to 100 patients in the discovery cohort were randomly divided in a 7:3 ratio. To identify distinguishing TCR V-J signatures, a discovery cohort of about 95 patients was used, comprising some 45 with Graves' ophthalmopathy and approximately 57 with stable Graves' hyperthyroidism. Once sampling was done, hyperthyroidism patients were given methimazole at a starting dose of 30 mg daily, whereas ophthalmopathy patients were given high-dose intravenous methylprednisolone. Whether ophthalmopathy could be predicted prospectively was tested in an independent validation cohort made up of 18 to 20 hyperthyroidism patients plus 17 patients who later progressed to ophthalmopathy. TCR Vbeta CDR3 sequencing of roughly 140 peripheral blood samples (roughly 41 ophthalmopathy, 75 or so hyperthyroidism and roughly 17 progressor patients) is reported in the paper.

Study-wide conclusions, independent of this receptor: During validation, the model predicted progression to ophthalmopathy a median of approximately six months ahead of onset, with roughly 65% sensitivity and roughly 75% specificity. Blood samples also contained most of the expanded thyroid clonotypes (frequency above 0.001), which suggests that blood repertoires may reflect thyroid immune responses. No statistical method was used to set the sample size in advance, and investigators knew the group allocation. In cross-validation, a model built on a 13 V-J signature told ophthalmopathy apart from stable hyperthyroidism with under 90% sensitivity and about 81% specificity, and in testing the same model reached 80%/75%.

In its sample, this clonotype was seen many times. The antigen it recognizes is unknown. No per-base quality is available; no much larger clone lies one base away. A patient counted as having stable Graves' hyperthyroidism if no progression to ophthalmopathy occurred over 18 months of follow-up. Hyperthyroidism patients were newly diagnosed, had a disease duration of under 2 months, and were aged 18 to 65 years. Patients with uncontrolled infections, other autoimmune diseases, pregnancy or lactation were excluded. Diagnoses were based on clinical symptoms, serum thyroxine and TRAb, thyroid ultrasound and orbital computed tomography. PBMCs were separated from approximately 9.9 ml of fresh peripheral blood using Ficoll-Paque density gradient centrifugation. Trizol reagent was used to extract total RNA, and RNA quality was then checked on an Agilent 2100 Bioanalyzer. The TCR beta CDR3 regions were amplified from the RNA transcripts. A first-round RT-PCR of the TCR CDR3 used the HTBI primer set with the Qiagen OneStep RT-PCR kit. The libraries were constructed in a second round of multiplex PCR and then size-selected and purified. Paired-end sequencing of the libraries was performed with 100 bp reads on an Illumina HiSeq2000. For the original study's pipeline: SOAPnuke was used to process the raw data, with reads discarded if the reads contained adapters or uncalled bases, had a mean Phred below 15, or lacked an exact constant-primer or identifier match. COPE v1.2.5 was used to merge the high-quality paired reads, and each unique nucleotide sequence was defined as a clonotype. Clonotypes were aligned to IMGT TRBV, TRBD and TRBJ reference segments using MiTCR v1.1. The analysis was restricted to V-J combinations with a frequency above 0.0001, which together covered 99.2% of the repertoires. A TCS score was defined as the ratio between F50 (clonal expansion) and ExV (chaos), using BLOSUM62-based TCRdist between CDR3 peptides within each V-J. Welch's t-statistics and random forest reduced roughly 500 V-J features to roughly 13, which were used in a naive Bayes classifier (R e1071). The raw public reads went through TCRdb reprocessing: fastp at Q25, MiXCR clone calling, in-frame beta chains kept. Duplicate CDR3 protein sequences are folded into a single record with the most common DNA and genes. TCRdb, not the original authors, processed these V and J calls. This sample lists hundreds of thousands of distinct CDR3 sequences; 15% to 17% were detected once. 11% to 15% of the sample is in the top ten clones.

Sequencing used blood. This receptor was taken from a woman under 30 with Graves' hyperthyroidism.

The DNA sequence is as follows: TGTGCCAGCAGTTTAGGGGGTCGAGGGCCTTACGAGCAGTACTTC. This codes for CASSLGGRGPYEQYF. The chain is encoded by TRBV28 joined to TRBJ2-7, with the D gene tentatively TRBD1 or TRBD2, based on 5 matching bases in each. The CDR3 starts with the cysteine, ends with the phenylalanine, and has 15 residues. The kept DNA is CDR3 alone, 45 bases in frame from the first base. CDR1 and CDR2, looked up from the germline V gene, are MDHEN and SYDVKM. V is shortened by 2 bases, J by 4 bases, and the region joining them spans 15 bases.